The present T cell receptor (beta chain) was sequenced within a study of T cells after yellow fever vaccination (dated by TCRdb to about 2019). Regarding the study in general: The SMART-Seq v4 Ultra Low Input RNA kit was used to prepare libraries from fractions with low cell numbers. The cohort comprised two healthy male donors, one aged 18 to 29 and one aged 30 to 40 years. Blood was collected at multiple timepoints before and after primary and secondary immunization, and bulk PBMC replicates and cell subsets were isolated. Bulk TCR alpha and beta repertoires were sequenced longitudinally to track T-cell clones before and after primary and booster YFV17D yellow fever vaccination.

The run used an Illumina NovaSeq 6000. TCR cDNA was synthesized by 5'RACE template switching, through which a universal primer site and unique molecular identifiers were introduced. Priming for cDNA synthesis came from both the TCR alpha and TCR beta constant segments. Two PCR steps were used to amplify libraries, with sample barcodes and sequencing adapters being added in the second step. Libraries were sequenced on Illumina HiSeq 2500 (2x100 bp) or NovaSeq (2x150 bp). The original methods were these. Demultiplexing of reads and collapsing into UMI consensus sequences were performed with MIGEC, and V(D)J alignment was carried out with MiXCR. Vaccine-responding clonotypes were identified with edgeR using replicate PBMC samples, with FDR below 0.01 and a log2 fold change above 5 up to day 15 being required. Bulk clonotypes were assigned CD4 or CD8 identity according to which sequenced CD4 or CD8 repertoire held them at higher abundance. TCRdb trimmed public reads at Q25 via fastp, called clones via MiXCR and kept in-frame beta chains. Each CDR3 protein gets just one entry, which takes the most common genes and DNA from the rows behind it. The V and J calls and clone size come from TCRdb's table, not from the authors' own analysis. The sample contains some 400,000 distinct CDR3 sequences, about 19% of them found a single time. The ten largest clones capture roughly a sixth of the sample.

What the authors observed across the whole study: Computational filtering was required because FACS-sorted repertoires could contain abundant contaminating clonotypes from the bulk population. The secondary T-cell response was found to be weaker but faster than the primary response, with a peak reached on day 5 rather than on day 15. A small fraction of clonotypes showed up in both the CD4 and CD8 compartments, probably as a result of convergent recombination. Most clones expanded after primary vaccination were re-detected after the booster (almost 98% of CD4 and roughly 85% of CD8), suggesting broad memory maintenance. Only two donors were included in the study, so the extent to which the findings can be generalized is limited.

The count of this clonotype is one. The specificity of this receptor is unknown. No clone much larger than this one lies a single base away; base qualities are absent. One read is thin evidence. Measured from the cysteine to the phenylalanine, the CDR3 is 13 residues long. Only CDR3 DNA is held: 39 bases, read in frame from base 1. According to the germline V gene (reference sequence), CDR1 reads GTSNPN and CDR2 reads SVGIG. Relative to germline, V is 2 bases shorter and J is 0 bases shorter, with 7 bases between their ends. The treatment or condition label here, explained by the study, means: live attenuated yellow fever vaccine strain. Two biological replicates of bulk PBMCs were collected at each blood-draw timepoint. PBMCs were isolated from peripheral blood using a standard Ficoll-Paque protocol. RNA was extracted with TriZol from bulk PBMCs, CD4 and CD8 fractions, and dextramer-positive and dextramer-negative fractions.

The sequence came from a man aged 18 to 29 who received the YFV17D yellow fever vaccine. Sequenced material: PBMCs, taken before the yellow fever booster vaccination. The V and J genes are TRBV30 and TRBJ1-1, with the D gene call left open. The nucleotide sequence reads TGTGCCTGGAGTTCACAGCTGAACACTGAAGCTTTCTTT. This yields the protein CAWSSQLNTEAFF. With all but the CDR3 taken from the reference TRBV30 and TRBJ1-1 genes, the full variable domain is: SQTIHQWPATLVQPVGSPLSLECTVEGTSNPNLYWYRQAAGRGLQLLFYSVGIGQISSEVPQNLSASRPQDRQFILSSKKLLLSDSGFYLCAWSSQLNTEAFFGQGTRLTVV.